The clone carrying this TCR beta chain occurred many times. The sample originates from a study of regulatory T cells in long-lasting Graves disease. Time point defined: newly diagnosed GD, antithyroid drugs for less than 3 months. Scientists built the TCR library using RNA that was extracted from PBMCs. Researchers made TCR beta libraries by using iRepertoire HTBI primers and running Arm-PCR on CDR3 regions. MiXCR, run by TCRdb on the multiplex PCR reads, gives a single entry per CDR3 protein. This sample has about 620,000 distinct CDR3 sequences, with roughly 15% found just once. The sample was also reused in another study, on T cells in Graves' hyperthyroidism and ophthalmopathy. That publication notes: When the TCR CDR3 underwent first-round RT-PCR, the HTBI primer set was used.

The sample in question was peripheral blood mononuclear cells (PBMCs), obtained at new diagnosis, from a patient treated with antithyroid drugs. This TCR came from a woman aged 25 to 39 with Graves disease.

The CDR3 loop reads CASSLASSGNTIYF. The DNA of the CDR3 is TGTGCCAGCAGTTTGGCCAGCTCTGGAAACACCATATATTTT. This sequence joins TRBV12-3 or TRBV12-4 and TRBJ1-3; D unresolved. V was trimmed by 3 bases and J by 0 bases, leaving 6 bases between them. This CDR3 has 14 amino acids.